This TCR beta chain was recorded in a study of OX40 agonist ivuxolimab in advanced cancers. CDR1 SGHDT and CDR2 YYEEEE come from the germline V gene. The CDR3 is 15 amino acids. V lost 5 bases and J lost 6, with 18 bases in between. On this clone itself: Antigen specificity is unknown.

Study conclusions and caveats: The average count of expanded clones was higher among CD8+ T cells than among CD4+. At 0.1 to 3.0 mg/kg, clonal expansion of CD4+ and CD8+ blood T cells had occurred by week 6.

The protocol was immunoSEQ multiplex PCR, while the TCRdb copy is restricted to in-frame clones and leaves out a portion. Of some 64,000 clones listed, 80% to 90% are singletons. Specimen: CD4+ or CD8+ T cells sorted from blood, collected in a trial of the OX40 agonist ivuxolimab. This clonotype was sampled from an adult with an advanced solid tumor such as melanoma, head and neck, liver or kidney cancer. This chain joins TRBV5-6 and TRBJ2-4; D may be TRBD2 (5 bases). CDR3 residues: CASSHNEGTRNIQYF. The CDR3 nucleotides are TGTGCCAGCAGTCATAACGAGGGCACAAGAAACATTCAGTACTTC. The full variable domain, completed using reference TRBV5-6 and TRBJ2-4, is DAGVTQSPTHLIKTRGQQVTLRCSPKSGHDTVSWYQQALGQGPQFIFQYYEEEERQRGNFPDRFSGHQFPNYSSELNVNALLLGDSALYLCASSHNEGTRNIQYFGAGTRLSVL.